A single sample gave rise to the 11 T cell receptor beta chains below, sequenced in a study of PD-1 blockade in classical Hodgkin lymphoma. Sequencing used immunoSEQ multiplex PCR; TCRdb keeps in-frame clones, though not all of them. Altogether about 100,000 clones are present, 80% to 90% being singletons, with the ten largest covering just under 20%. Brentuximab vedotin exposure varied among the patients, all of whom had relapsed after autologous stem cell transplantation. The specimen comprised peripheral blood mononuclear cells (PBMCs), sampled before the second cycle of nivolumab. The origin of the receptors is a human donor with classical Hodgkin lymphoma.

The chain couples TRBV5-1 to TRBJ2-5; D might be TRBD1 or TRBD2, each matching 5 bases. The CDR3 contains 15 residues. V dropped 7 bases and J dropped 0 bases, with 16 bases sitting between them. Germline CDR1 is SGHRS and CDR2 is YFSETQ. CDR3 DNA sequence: TGCGCCAGCGACGAATGGGACGGGAACCAAGAGACCCAGTACTTC. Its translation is CASDEWDGNQETQYF.

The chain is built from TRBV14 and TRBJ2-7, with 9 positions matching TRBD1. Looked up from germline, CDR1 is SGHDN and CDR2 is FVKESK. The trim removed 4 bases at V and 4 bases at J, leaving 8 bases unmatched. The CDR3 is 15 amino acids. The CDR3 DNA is TGTGCCAGCAGCCCCATGGACAGGGGTGTGTACGAGCAGTACTTC. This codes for CASSPMDRGVYEQYF.

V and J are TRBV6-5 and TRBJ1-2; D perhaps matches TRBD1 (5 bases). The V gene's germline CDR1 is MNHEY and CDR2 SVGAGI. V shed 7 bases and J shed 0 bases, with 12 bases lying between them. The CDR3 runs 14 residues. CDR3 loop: CASKPPGANYGYTF. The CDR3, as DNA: TGTGCCAGCAAGCCGCCGGGGGCTAACTATGGCTACACCTTC.

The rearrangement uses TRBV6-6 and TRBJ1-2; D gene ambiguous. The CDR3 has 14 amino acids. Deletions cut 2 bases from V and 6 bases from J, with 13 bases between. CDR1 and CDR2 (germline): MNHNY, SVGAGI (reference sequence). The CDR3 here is CASSYQVSKDGYTF. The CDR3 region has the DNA TGTGCCAGCAGTTACCAGGTCTCGAAGGATGGCTACACCTTC.

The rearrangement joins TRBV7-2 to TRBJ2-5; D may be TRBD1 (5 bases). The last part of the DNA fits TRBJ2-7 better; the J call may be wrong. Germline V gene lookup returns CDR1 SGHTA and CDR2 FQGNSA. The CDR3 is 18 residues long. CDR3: CASSLVTSGGADSYEQYF. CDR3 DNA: TGTGCCAGCAGCTTAGTGACGTCGGGTGGGGCTGACTCCTACGAGCAGTACTTC.

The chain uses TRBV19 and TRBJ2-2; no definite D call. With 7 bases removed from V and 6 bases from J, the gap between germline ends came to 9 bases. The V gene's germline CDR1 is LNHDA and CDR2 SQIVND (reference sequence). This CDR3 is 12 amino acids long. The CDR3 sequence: CASTLGSGELFF. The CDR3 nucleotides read TGTGCCAGTACCCTCGGTTCCGGGGAGCTGTTTTTT.

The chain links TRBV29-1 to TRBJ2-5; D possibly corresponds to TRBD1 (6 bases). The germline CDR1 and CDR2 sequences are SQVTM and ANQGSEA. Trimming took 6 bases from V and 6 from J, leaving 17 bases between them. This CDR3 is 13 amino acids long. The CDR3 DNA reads TGCAGCGTCCGGACAGTCCTAGGGCAGACCCAGTACTTC. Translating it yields CSVRTVLGQTQYF.

The CDR3: CASSHGTSGLYEQYF. The CDR3 DNA is TGTGCCAGCAGCCACGGGACTAGCGGTCTATACGAGCAGTACTTC. This chain links TRBV6-5 with TRBJ2-7, with TRBD2 matching over 11 bases. The CDR3 is made up of 15 amino acids. The V gene end was trimmed by 6 bases and the J gene end by 4 bases; junction bases not matched to a gene: 8. CDR1 MNHEY and CDR2 SVGAGI come from the germline V gene.

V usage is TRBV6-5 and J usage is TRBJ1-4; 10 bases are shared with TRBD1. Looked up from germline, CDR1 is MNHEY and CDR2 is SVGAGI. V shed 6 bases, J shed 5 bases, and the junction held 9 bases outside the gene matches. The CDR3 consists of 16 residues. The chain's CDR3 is CASSYGTGANNEKLFF. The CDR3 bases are TGTGCCAGCAGCTACGGGACAGGGGCCAACAATGAAAAACTGTTTTTT.

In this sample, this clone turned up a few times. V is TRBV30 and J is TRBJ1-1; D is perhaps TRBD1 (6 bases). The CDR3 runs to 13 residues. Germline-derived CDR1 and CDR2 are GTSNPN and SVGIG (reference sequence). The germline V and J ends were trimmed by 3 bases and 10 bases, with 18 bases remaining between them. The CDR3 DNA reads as TGTGCCTGGAGGGCTACAGGGTATCAAGGAGCTTTCTTT. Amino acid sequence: CAWRATGYQGAFF.

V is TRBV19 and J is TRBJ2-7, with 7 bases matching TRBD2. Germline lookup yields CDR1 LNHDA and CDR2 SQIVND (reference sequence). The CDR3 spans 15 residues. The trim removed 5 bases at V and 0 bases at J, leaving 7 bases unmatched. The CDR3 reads CASSRGGGNSYEQYF. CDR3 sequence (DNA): TGTGCCAGTAGTCGGGGCGGGGGTAACTCCTACGAGCAGTACTTC.